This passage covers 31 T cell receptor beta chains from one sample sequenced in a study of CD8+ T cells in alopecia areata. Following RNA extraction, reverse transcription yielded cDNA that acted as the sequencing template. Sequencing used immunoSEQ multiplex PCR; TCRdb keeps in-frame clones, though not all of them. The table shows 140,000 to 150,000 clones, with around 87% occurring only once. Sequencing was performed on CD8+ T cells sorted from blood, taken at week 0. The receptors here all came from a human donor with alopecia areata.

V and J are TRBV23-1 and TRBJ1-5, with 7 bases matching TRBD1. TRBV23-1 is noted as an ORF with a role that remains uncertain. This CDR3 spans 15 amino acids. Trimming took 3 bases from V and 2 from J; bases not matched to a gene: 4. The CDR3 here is CASSHRGGRNQPQHF. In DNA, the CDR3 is TGCGCCAGCAGTCATCGAGGGGGCCGCAATCAGCCCCAGCATTTT.

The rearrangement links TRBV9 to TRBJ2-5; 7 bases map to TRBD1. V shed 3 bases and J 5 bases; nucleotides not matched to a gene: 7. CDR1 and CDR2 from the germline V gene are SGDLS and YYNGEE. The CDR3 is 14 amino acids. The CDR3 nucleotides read TGTGCCAGCAGCGGAACAGGGGTGTATGAGACCCAGTACTTC. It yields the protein CASSGTGVYETQYF.

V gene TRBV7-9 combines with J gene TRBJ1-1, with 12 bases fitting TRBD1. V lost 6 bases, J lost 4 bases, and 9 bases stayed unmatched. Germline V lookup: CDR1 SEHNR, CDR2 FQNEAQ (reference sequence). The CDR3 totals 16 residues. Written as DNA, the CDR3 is TGTGCCAGCAGTCGAACGGGACAGGGGGCAGGCACTGAAGCTTTCTTT. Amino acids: CASSRTGQGAGTEAFF.

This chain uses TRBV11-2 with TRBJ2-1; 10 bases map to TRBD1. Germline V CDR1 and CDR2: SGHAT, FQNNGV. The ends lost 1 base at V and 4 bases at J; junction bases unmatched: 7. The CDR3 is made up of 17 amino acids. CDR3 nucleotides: TGTGCCAGCAGCTTAGTAGCGGACAGGGGGGCTTACAATGAGCAGTTCTTC. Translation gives CASSLVADRGAYNEQFF.

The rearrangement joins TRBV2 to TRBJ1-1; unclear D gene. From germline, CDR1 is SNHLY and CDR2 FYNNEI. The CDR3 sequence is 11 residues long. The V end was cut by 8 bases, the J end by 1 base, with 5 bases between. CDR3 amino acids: CASSWNTEAFF. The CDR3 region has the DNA TGTGCCAGCTCTTGGAACACTGAAGCTTTCTTT.

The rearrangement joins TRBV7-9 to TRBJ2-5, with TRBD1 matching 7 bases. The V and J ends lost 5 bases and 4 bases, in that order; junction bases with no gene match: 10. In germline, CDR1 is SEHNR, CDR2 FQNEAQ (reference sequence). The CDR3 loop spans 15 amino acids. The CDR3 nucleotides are TGTGCCAGCAGCCCGCCGAGGGGGACAGTAGAGACCCAGTACTTC. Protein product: CASSPPRGTVETQYF. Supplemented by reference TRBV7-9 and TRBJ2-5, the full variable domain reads DTGVSQNPRHKITKRGQNVTFRCDPISEHNRLYWYRQTLGQGPEFLTYFQNEAQLEKSRLLSDRFSAERPKGSFSTLEIQRTEQGDSAMYLCASSPPRGTVETQYFGPGTRLLVL.

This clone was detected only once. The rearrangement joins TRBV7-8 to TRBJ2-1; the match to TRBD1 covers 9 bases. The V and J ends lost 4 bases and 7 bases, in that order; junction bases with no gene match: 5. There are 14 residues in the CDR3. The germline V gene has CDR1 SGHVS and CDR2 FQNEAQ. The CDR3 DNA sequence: TGTGCCAGCAGCTGGACAGGGGTCGGGAATGAGCAGTTCTTC. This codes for CASSWTGVGNEQFF.

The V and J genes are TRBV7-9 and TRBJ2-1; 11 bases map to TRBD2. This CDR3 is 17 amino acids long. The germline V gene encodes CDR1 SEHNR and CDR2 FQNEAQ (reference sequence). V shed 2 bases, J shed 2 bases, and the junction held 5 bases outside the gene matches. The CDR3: CASSLLGTSGTYNEQFF. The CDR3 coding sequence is TGTGCCAGCAGCTTATTAGGGACTAGCGGAACCTACAATGAGCAGTTCTTC.

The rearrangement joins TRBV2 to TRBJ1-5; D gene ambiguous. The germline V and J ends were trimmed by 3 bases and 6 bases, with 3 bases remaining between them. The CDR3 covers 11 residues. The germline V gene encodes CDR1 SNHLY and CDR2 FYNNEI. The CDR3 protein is CASSDSQPQHF. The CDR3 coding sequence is TGTGCCAGCAGTGATAGTCAGCCCCAGCATTTT.

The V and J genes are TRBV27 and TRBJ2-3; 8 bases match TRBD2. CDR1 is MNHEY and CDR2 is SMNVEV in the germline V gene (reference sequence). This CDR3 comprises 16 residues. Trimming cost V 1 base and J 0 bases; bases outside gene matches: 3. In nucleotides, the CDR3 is TGTGCCAGCAGTTTATACGGGGGGGTGAGCACAGATACGCAGTATTTT. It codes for CASSLYGGVSTDTQYF.

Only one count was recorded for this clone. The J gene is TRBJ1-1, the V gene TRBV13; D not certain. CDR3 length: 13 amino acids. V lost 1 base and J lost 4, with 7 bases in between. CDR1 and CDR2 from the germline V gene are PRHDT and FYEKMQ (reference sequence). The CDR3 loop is CASSLALGTEAFF. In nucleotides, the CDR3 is TGTGCCAGCAGCTTAGCCTTAGGCACTGAAGCTTTCTTT.

CDR3 bases: TGCGCCAGCAGCCAAGAGATCAGTCAGGGTATGAACACTGAAGCTTTCTTT. Translation: CASSQEISQGMNTEAFF. The gene calls are TRBV4-1 and TRBJ1-1; D perhaps matches TRBD1 (5 bases). The germline V gene encodes CDR1 MGHRA and CDR2 YSYEKL. V shed 0 bases and J shed 0 bases, with 14 bases lying between them. The CDR3 is 17 amino acids.

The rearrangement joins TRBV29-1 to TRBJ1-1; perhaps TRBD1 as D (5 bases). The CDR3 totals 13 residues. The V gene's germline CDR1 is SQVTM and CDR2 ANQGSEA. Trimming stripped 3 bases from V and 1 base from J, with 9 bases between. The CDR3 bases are TGCAGCGTTGATTGGCAGGGGAACACTGAAGCTTTCTTT. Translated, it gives CSVDWQGNTEAFF.

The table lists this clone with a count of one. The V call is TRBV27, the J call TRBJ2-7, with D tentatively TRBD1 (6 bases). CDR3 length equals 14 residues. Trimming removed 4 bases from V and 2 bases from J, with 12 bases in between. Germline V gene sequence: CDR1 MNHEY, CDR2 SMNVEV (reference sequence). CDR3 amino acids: CASSSRQVTYEQYF. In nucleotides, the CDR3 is TGTGCCAGCAGTTCCAGACAGGTCACCTACGAGCAGTACTTC.

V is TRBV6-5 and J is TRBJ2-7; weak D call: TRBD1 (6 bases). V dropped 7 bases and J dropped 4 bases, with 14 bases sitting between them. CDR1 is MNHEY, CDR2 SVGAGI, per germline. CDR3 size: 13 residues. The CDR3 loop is CASIGTPSYEQYF. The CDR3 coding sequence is TGTGCCAGCATCGGGACACCCTCTTACGAGCAGTACTTC.

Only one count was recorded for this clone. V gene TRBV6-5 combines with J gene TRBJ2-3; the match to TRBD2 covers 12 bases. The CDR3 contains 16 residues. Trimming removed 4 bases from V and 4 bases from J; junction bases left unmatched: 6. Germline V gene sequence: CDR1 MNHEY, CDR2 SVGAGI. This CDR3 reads CASSSTSGGPADTQYF. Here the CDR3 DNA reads TGTGCCAGCAGTTCTACTAGCGGGGGGCCCGCAGATACGCAGTATTTT.

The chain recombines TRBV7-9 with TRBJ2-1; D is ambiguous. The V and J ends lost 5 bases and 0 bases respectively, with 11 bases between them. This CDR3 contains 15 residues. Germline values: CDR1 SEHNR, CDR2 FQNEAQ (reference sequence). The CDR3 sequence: CASSRSESSYNEQFF. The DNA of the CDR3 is TGTGCCAGCAGCCGTTCGGAAAGCTCCTACAATGAGCAGTTCTTC.

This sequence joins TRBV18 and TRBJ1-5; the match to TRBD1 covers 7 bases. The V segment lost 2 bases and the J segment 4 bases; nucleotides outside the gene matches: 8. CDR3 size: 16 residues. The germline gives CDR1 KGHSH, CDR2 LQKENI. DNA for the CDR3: TGTGCCAGCTCACCAGAAGGACAGGCCAGAAATCAGCCCCAGCATTTT. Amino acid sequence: CASSPEGQARNQPQHF. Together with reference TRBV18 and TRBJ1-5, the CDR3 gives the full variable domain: NAGVMQNPRHLVRRRGQEARLRCSPMKGHSHVYWYRQLPEEGLKFMVYLQKENIIDESGMPKERFSAEFPKEGPSILRIQQVVRGDSAAYFCASSPEGQARNQPQHFGDGTRLSIL.

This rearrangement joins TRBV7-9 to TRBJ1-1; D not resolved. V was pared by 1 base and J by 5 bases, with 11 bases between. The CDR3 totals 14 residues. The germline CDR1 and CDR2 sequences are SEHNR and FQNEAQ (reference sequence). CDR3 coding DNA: TGTGCCAGCAGCTTAGGGTGGAGTGGAACTGAAGCTTTCTTT. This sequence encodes CASSLGWSGTEAFF.

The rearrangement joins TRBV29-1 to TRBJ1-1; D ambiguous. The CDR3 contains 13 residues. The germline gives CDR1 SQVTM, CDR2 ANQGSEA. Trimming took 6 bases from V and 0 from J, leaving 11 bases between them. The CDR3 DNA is TGCAGCGTCGTGTTGAGTCTGAACACTGAAGCTTTCTTT. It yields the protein CSVVLSLNTEAFF.

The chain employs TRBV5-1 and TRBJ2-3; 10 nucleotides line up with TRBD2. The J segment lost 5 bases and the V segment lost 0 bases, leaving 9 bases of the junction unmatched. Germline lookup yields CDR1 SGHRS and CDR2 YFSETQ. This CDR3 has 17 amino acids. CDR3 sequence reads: CASSLAASGRLGDTQYF. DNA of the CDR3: TGCGCCAGCAGCTTGGCGGCTAGCGGGAGACTGGGAGATACGCAGTATTTT.

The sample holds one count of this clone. This chain's CDR3 is CASTGTVGGETQYF. As DNA, the CDR3 is TGTGCCAGCACTGGAACAGTGGGGGGAGAGACCCAGTACTTC. J is TRBJ2-5 and V is TRBV6-6; maybe TRBD2 (6 bases). Between the trimmed V and J ends, which lost 7 bases and 4 bases, there was a span of 16 bases. This CDR3 has 14 amino acids. CDR1 and CDR2 (germline): MNHNY, SVGAGI (reference sequence).

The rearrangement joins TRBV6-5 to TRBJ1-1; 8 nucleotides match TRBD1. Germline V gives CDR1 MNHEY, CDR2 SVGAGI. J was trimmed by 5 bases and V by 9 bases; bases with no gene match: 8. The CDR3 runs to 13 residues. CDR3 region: CASSGQEWTEAFF. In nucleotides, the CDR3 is TGTGCCAGTTCGGGACAGGAGTGGACTGAAGCTTTCTTT.

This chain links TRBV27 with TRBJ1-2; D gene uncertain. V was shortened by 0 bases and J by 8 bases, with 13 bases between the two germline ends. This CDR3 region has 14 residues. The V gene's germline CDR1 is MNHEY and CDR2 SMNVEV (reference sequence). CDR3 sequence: CASSLSMSGWGYTF. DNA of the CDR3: TGTGCCAGCAGTTTATCGATGTCAGGCTGGGGCTACACCTTC.

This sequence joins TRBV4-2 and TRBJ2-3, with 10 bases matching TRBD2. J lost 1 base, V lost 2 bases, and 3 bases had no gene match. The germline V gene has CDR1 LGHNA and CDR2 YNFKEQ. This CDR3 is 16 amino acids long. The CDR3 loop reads CASSQSTSGGTDTQYF. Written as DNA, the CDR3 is TGTGCCAGCAGCCAATCTACTAGCGGGGGCACAGATACGCAGTATTTT.

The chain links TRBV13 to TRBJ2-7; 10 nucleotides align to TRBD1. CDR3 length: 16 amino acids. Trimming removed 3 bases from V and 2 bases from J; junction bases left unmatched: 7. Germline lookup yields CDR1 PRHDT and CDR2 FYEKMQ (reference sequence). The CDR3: CASSLGGTGAAYEQYF. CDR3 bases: TGTGCCAGCAGCTTGGGCGGGACAGGGGCTGCCTACGAGCAGTACTTC.

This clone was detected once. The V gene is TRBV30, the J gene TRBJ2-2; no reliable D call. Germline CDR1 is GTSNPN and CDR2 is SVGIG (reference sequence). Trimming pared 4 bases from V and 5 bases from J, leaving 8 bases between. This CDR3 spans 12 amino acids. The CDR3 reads CAWNPTTGELFF. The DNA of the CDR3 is TGTGCCTGGAACCCCACTACCGGGGAGCTGTTTTTT.

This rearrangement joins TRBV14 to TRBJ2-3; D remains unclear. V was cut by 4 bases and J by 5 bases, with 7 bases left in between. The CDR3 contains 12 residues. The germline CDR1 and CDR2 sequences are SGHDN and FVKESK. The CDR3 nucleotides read TGTGCCAGCAGCCCGATCGGAGATACGCAGTATTTT. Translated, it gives CASSPIGDTQYF.

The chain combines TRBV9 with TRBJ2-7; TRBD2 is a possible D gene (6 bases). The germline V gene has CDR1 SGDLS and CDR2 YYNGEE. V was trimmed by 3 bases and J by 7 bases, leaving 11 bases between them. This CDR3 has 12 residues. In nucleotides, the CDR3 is TGTGCCAGCAGCGGGGGGACTTATGAGCAGTACTTC. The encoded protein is CASSGGTYEQYF. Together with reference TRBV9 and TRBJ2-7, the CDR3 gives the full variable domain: DSGVTQTPKHLITATGQRVTLRCSPRSGDLSVYWYQQSLDQGLQFLIQYYNGEERAKGNILERFSAQQFPDLHSELNLSSLELGDSALYFCASSGGTYEQYFGPGTRLTVT.

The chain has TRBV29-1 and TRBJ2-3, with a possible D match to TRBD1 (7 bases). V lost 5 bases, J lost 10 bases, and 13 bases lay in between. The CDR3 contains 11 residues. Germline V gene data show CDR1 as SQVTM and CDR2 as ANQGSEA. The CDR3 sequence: CSVLGRGAQYF. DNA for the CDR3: TGCAGCGTTTTGGGCAGGGGGGCGCAGTATTTT.

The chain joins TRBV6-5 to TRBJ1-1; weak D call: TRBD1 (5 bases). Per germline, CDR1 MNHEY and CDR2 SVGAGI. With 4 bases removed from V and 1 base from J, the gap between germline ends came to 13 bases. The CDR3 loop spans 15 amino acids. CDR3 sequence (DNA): TGTGCCAGCAGTTTCGAAGACAGACCGAACACTGAAGCTTTCTTT. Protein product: CASSFEDRPNTEAFF.